This T cell receptor (beta chain) is from a study of CD8 T cells in Susac syndrome. Whole-study context: Within the sequenced group of Susac syndrome patients, roughly six showed active disease and roughly eight were in remission.

Recently defined diagnostic criteria for definite or probable disease were fulfilled by Susac syndrome patients. RNA, at roughly 0.45 to 1 ug, was reverse transcribed with random hexamers. Amplification of TCR beta CDR3 spanned 54 Vbeta and 13 Jbeta via immunoSEQ multiplex PCR. TCRdb called the immunoSEQ multiplex PCR reads again in MiXCR, with one record for every CDR3 protein. Here the sample spans some 130,000 distinct CDR3 sequences, just under 95% being singletons. To note about this clonotype: Its antigen is not known.

Trimming left V 5 bases short and J 6 bases short, with 12 bases between. The germline V gene has CDR1 SGHNT and CDR2 YYREEE (reference sequence). This CDR3 comprises 12 residues. Study-wide results and limits: Clonal expansion of CD8+ cells in Susac peaked in TEMRA cells (and in active patients).

The source of this sequence is a human donor with Susac syndrome. Sequencing used CD8+ T cells from PBMCs. J is TRBJ2-7 and V is TRBV5-4; D may be TRBD1 or TRBD2 (5 bases each). The CDR3 region has the DNA TGTGCCAGCAGTCCCGGGACCCTCGAGCAGTACTTC. Its translation: CASSPGTLEQYF.